Below, one TCR beta chain is given with its context. The data are from a study of blood T cell repertoires in COVID-19. Overall study: There were acute and convalescent COVID-19 samples, and they came from the United States, Italy and Spain. Sample material is recorded as cDNA or gDNA derived from T cells, B-cell-depleted T cells, or PBMCs.

Seattle's cohort entered during active infection and was followed longitudinally. Repertoires were generated with immunoSEQ multiplex PCR, while TCRdb's copy carries only in-frame clones and drops some. The repertoire holds some 240,000 clones, 88% seen once, with roughly 10% in the top ten. The sample taken for sequencing was peripheral blood. The sequence came from a woman aged 70 to 79 with COVID-19, enrolled during active disease.

CDR3 in DNA: TGCAGCTTCCTAACAGGTGAAAAACTGTTTTTT. Protein product: CSFLTGEKLFF. The V and J genes are TRBV29-1 and TRBJ1-4; D possibly corresponds to TRBD1 (5 bases). The V and J ends lost 8 bases and 7 bases respectively, with 11 bases between them. The CDR3 runs to 11 residues. CDR1 and CDR2 from the germline V gene are SQVTM and ANQGSEA.